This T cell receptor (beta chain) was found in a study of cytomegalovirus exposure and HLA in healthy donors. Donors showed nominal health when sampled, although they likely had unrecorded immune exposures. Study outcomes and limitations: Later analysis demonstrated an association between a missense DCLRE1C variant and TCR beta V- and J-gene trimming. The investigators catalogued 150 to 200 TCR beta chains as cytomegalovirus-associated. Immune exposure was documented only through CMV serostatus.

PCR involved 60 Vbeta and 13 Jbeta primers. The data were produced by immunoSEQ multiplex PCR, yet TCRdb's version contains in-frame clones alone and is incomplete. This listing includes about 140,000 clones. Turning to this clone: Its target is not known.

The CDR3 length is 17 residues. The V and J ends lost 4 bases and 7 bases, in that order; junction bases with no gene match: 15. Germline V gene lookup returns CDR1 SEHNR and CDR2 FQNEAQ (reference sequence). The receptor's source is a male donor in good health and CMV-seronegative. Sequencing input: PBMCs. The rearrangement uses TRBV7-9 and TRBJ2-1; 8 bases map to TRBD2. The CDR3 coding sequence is TGTGCCAGCAGCTACCTCCTCCATAGCGGGGATCAGAATGAGCAGTTCTTC. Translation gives CASSYLLHSGDQNEQFF.